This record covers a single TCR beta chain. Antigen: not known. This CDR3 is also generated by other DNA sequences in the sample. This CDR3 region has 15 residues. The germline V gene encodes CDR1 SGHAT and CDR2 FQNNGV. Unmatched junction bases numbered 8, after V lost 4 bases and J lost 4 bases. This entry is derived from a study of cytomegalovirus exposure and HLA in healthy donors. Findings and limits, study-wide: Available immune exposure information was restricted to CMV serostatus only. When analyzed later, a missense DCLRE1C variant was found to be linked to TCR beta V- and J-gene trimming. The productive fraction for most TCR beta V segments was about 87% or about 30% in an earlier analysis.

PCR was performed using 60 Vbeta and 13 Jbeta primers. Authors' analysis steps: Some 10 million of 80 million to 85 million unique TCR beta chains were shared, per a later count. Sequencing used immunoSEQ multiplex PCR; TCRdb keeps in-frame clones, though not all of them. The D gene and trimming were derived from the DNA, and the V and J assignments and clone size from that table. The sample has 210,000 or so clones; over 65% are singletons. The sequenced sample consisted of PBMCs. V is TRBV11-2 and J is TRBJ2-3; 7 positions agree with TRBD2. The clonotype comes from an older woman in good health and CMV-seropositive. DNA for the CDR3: TGTGCCAGCAGCTCCCGACTAGCCCGGGCAGATACGCAGTATTTT. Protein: CASSSRLARADTQYF.